These T cell receptor beta chains were read from a single sample in a study of shared clonotypes between healthy human individuals. Sequencing was performed with immunoSEQ multiplex PCR; in TCRdb, only in-frame clones are kept and a portion is missing. The sample has roughly 2.4 million clones; roughly 95% are singletons. Material for sequencing was naive CD4+ T cells sorted from blood. These receptors were obtained from a man between 18 and 29 years old in good health. Each CDR3 is given with its conserved first and last residue. The D gene is left open where the match is weak. Only some rows state a clone size, as once, few, many or a class for expanded clones.

TRBV5-1	TRBJ1-2	once	13	-	CASSEPGIYGYTF	TGCGCCAGCAGCGAGCCAGGTATCTATGGCTACACCTTC
TRBV5-1	TRBJ1-1	-	14	-	CASSLEVVAVHAFF	TGCGCCAGCAGCTTGGAGGTAGTGGCAGTACATGCTTTCTTT
TRBV10-3	TRBJ2-2	-	15	TRBD2	CAIRRAGENTGELFF	TGTGCCATCAGGCGGGCGGGAGAGAACACCGGGGAGCTGTTTTTT
TRBV7-6	TRBJ2-7	-	15	TRBD1	CASSPATGAAYEQYF	TGTGCCAGCAGCCCAGCGACAGGGGCGGCCTACGAGCAGTACTTC
TRBV18	TRBJ2-5	-	14	-	CASSRAGYQETQYF	TGTGCCAGCTCACGGGCCGGGTACCAAGAGACCCAGTACTTC
TRBV5-1	TRBJ2-3	-	13	-	CASSFGTTDTQYF	TGCGCCAGCAGCTTCGGAACCACAGATACGCAGTATTTT
TRBV29-1	TRBJ1-6	-	13	TRBD1	CSVSSGGNSPLHF	TGCAGCGTCTCCTCAGGGGGCAATTCACCCCTCCACTTT
TRBV27	TRBJ1-6	once	12	-	CASTSFGSPLHF	TGTGCCAGCACGAGTTTCGGGTCACCCCTCCACTTT
TRBV19	TRBJ2-5	-	14	-	CASTRSGTQETQYF	TGTGCCAGTACTAGATCCGGGACCCAAGAGACCCAGTACTTC
TRBV28	TRBJ2-7	-	16	TRBD2	CASSPPLAGGFYEQYF	TGTGCCAGCAGCCCCCCTCTAGCGGGGGGGTTCTACGAGCAGTACTTC
TRBV30	TRBJ1-2	-	16	TRBD1	CAWTTSPGGGSPGYTF	TGTGCCTGGACCACCTCCCCAGGGGGCGGAAGTCCTGGCTACACCTTC
TRBV5-1	TRBJ2-4	-	16	TRBD2	CASSLVQLAGNHIQYF	TGCGCCAGCAGCTTGGTCCAACTAGCGGGGAATCACATTCAGTACTTC
TRBV30	TRBJ2-5	-	13	-	CAWSRQFGETQYF	TGTGCCTGGAGTCGACAGTTCGGAGAGACCCAGTACTTC
TRBV29-1	TRBJ2-1	-	14	-	CSVAHRLVIYEQFF	TGCAGCGTTGCACACCGCCTAGTAATCTATGAGCAGTTCTTC
TRBV10-2	TRBJ1-1	-	12	TRBD1	CASGGQTTEAFF	TGCGCCAGCGGGGGACAGACCACTGAAGCTTTCTTT
TRBV21-1	TRBJ1-5	-	15	-	CASSSPGNSNQPQHF	TGTGCCAGCAGCTCTCCGGGTAATAGCAATCAGCCCCAGCATTTT
TRBV7-3	TRBJ2-5	-	16	TRBD2	CASSLTSSGGGETQYF	TGTGCCAGCAGCTTAACATCGAGCGGGGGTGGAGAGACCCAGTACTTC
TRBV5-1	TRBJ1-3	-	14	-	CASSLSQTGNTIYF	TGCGCCAGCAGCTTGTCACAGACTGGAAACACCATATATTTT
TRBV5-4	TRBJ1-1	-	17	-	CASSLDAFGQENTEAFF	TGTGCCAGCAGCTTGGATGCGTTTGGGCAGGAAAACACTGAAGCTTTCTTT
TRBV30	TRBJ1-2	-	12	-	CAWSDRLYGYTF	TGTGCCTGGAGTGATCGGTTGTATGGCTACACCTTC
TRBV6-5	TRBJ1-2	-	15	-	CASSYEGRKGIGYTF	TGTGCCAGCAGTTACGAGGGGCGGAAGGGTATTGGCTACACCTTC
TRBV7-2	TRBJ2-1	once	17	TRBD2	CASSPSPSGVVVDEQFF	TGTGCCAGCAGCCCAAGCCCTAGCGGAGTGGTAGTGGATGAGCAGTTCTTC
TRBV6-1	TRBJ1-1	-	15	-	CASSEPGQPGTEAFF	TGTGCCAGCAGTGAACCTGGCCAACCGGGCACTGAAGCTTTCTTT
TRBV6-1	TRBJ1-1	once	15	-	CASASYRAWSTEAFF	TGTGCCAGCGCCAGTTACAGGGCGTGGAGCACTGAAGCTTTCTTT
TRBV9	TRBJ1-3	-	15	-	CASSATASSGNTIYF	TGTGCCAGCAGCGCGACAGCCAGCTCTGGAAACACCATATATTTT
TRBV5-4	TRBJ2-3	-	16	TRBD2	CASSFEAGLRTDTQYF	TGTGCCAGCAGCTTCGAGGCGGGACTAAGGACAGATACGCAGTATTTT
TRBV11-2	TRBJ1-3	-	17	-	CASSGYYTGRTGNTIYF	TGTGCCAGCAGCGGGTATTATACAGGGAGGACTGGAAACACCATATATTTT
TRBV2	TRBJ2-5	-	13	-	CASMAYQQETQYF	TGTGCCAGCATGGCCTACCAACAAGAGACCCAGTACTTC
TRBV4-1	TRBJ1-2	-	15	TRBD1	CASSQSGQGSYGYTF	TGCGCCAGCAGCCAATCGGGACAGGGATCCTATGGCTACACCTTC
TRBV2	TRBJ1-2	-	14	TRBD1	CASSERWQGEGYTF	TGTGCCAGCAGTGAGCGCTGGCAGGGGGAAGGCTACACCTTC
TRBV7-9	TRBJ2-7	few	15	TRBD2	CASSAVGSGAYEQYF	TGTGCCAGCAGCGCCGTAGGGAGCGGGGCCTACGAGCAGTACTTC
TRBV5-6	TRBJ2-5	-	15	-	CASSLLAGSPETQYF	TGTGCCAGCAGCCTGCTCGCCGGTTCTCCCGAGACCCAGTACTTC
TRBV30	TRBJ1-5	-	14	-	CAWILYGSNQPQHF	TGTGCCTGGATCCTCTACGGAAGCAATCAGCCCCAGCATTTT
TRBV15	TRBJ2-1	-	14	-	CATSVGGHYNEQFF	TGTGCCACCAGCGTTGGCGGGCATTACAATGAGCAGTTCTTC
TRBV29-1	TRBJ2-3	-	11	-	CSVLGGDTQYF	TGCAGCGTTCTTGGAGGGGATACGCAGTATTTT
TRBV7-2	TRBJ1-1	-	13	-	CASSFPHTGEAFF	TGTGCCAGCAGCTTCCCCCACACAGGGGAAGCTTTCTTT
TRBV28	TRBJ1-2	-	15	-	CASSLPLAGGSGYTF	TGTGCCAGCAGTTTACCCTTGGCAGGTGGCAGTGGCTACACCTTC
TRBV18	TRBJ2-7	-	13	-	CASSPSPSGEQYF	TGTGCCAGCTCACCATCACCCTCCGGCGAGCAGTACTTC
TRBV5-1	TRBJ1-4	-	15	-	CASSLGDNLTGKLFF	TGCGCCAGCAGCTTGGGGGACAACCTTACCGGAAAACTGTTTTTT
TRBV7-2	TRBJ1-2	-	15	TRBD1	CASSSNRDRANGYTF	TGTGCCAGCAGCTCGAACCGGGACAGGGCCAATGGCTACACCTTC
TRBV10-3	TRBJ2-5	-	15	-	CAISENLGVGETQYF	TGTGCCATCAGTGAGAATCTGGGGGTGGGAGAGACCCAGTACTTC
TRBV5-1	TRBJ2-5	once	16	-	CASSYFPGTQQETQYF	TGCGCCAGCAGCTATTTTCCCGGGACACAACAAGAGACCCAGTACTTC
TRBV18	TRBJ1-1	-	17	TRBD1	CASSSRQGGYIGTEAFF	TGTGCCAGCTCATCCCGACAGGGGGGGTATATAGGCACTGAAGCTTTCTTT
TRBV6-6	TRBJ1-5	-	13	-	CASNYRANQPQHF	TGTGCCAGCAATTACAGGGCCAATCAGCCCCAGCATTTT
TRBV4-3	TRBJ2-2	-	14	-	CASSQGPDKGELFF	TGCGCCAGCAGCCAAGGGCCCGATAAAGGGGAGCTGTTTTTT
TRBV14	TRBJ2-1	-	15	-	CASSQDDQGANEQFF	TGTGCCAGCAGCCAAGATGATCAGGGAGCCAATGAGCAGTTCTTC
TRBV5-6	TRBJ1-3	-	15	-	CASSSRQSSGNTIYF	TGTGCCAGCAGCTCTCGACAGTCCTCTGGAAACACCATATATTTT
TRBV2	TRBJ1-3	-	14	-	CASNREGSGNTIYF	TGTGCCAGCAATAGAGAAGGCTCTGGAAACACCATATATTTT
TRBV5-1	TRBJ2-2	-	14	-	CASSLEKNTGELFF	TGCGCCAGCAGCTTGGAAAAAAACACCGGGGAGCTGTTTTTT
TRBV2	TRBJ1-1	-	12	-	CASTGLGPEAFF	TGTGCCAGCACCGGACTCGGGCCTGAAGCTTTCTTT
TRBV27	TRBJ2-1	-	14	TRBD2	CASSPGLAGGEQFF	TGTGCCAGCAGTCCGGGACTAGCGGGAGGCGAGCAGTTCTTC
TRBV11-2	TRBJ2-1	-	18	TRBD2	CASSLSSGTSGRSNEQFF	TGTGCCAGCAGCTTAAGCTCCGGGACTAGCGGGAGGTCGAATGAGCAGTTCTTC
TRBV30	TRBJ1-3	-	14	-	CAWSVRGYGNTIYF	TGTGCCTGGAGTGTACGGGGATATGGAAACACCATATATTTT
TRBV5-1	TRBJ2-1	-	16	TRBD2	CASSLDGGRVSNEQFF	TGCGCCAGCAGCTTGGACGGCGGGAGAGTATCGAATGAGCAGTTCTTC
TRBV30	TRBJ2-5	-	12	-	CAWRAGRETQYF	TGTGCCTGGAGGGCAGGGAGGGAGACCCAGTACTTC